The present T cell receptor (beta chain) was sequenced within a study of blood T cell repertoires in COVID-19. Study at large: Acute and convalescent COVID-19 samples came from the United States, Italy and Spain. T cells, B-cell-depleted T cells, or PBMCs supplied cDNA or gDNA.

Original handling: Reference gene primers were amplified, and this amplification served to estimate nucleated cell counts. Assay used: immunoSEQ multiplex PCR; TCRdb lists only in-frame clones, some missing. D and trimming come from the DNA, and the V and J calls and clone size come from that table. Of 110,000 or so clones in the sample, about 88% were seen once. The CDR3 contains 13 residues. Germline CDR1 SNHLY, CDR2 FYNNEI. V was shortened by 2 bases and J by 7 bases, with 11 bases between the two germline ends. This chain uses TRBV2 with TRBJ1-2; D might be TRBD1 (5 bases). Sequences were obtained from peripheral blood. The TCR originated in a woman aged 65 to 85 who had recovered from COVID-19. This CDR3 is CASSERGFGGYTF. In nucleotides, the CDR3 is TGTGCCAGCAGTGAAAGGGGATTCGGTGGCTACACCTTC.